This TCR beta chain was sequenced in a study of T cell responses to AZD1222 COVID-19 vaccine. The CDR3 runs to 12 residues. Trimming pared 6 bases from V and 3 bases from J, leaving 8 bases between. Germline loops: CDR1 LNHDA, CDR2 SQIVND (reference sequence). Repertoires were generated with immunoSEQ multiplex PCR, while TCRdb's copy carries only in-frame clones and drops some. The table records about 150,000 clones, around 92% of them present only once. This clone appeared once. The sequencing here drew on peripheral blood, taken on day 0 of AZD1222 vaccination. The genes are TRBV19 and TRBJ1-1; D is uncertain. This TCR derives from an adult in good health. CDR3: CASRVGDTEAFF. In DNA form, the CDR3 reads TGTGCCAGTAGGGTTGGAGACACTGAAGCTTTCTTT.